This T cell receptor (beta chain) was recovered during a study of blood T cells in healthy people across ages. Study observations and caveats: More naive CD4+ cells and higher diversity marked long-lived donors relative to aged donors. Using unsorted PBMCs precluded a conclusive naive versus antigen-experienced comparison.

Healthy Caucasians from Russia aged roughly 6 to 95 served as donors. With a J-beta primer mix and a sample-barcoded 5' primer, a second PCR ran 7 to 11 cycles. TCRdb recomputed calls from the 5' RACE reads with MiXCR, one row per CDR3 protein. The data hold 910,000 or so distinct CDR3 sequences, with roughly 47% observed a single time. Turning to this clonotype: Antigen unknown.

The CDR3 consists of 14 residues. In germline, CDR1 is SGHRS, CDR2 YFSETQ. The sample comprised blood. The gene calls are TRBV5-1 and TRBJ2-4; no definite D call. The J call may be in error: the DNA end matches TRBJ2-7 better. The receptor comes from a woman aged 55-69 years in good health. As DNA, the CDR3 is TGCGCCAGCAGCTCTACACGGAAGGACTACGAGCAGTACTTC. Translation gives CASSSTRKDYEQYF.